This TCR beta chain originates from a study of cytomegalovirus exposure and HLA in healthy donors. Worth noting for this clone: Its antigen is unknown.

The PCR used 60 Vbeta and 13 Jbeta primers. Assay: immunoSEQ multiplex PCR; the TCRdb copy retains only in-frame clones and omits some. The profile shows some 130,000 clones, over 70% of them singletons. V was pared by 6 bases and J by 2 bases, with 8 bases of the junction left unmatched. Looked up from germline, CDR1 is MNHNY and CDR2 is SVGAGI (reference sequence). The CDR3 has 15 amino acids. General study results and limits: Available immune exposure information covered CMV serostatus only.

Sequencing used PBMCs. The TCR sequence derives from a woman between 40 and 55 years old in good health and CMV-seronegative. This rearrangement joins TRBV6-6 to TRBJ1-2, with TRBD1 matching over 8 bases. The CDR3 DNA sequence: TGTGCCAGCAGCGACGGACAGGGAGGGAACTATGGCTACACCTTC. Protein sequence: CASSDGQGGNYGYTF.